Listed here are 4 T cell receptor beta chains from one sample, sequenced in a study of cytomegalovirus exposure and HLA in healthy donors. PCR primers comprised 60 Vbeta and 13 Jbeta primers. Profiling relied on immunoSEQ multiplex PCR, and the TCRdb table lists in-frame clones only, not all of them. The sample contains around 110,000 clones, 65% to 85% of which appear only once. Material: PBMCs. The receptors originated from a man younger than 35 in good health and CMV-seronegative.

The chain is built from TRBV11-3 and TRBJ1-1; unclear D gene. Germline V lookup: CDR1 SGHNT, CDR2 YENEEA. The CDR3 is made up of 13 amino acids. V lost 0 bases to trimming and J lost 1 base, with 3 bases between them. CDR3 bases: TGTGCCAGCAGCTTAGACAGGAACACTGAAGCTTTCTTT. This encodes CASSLDRNTEAFF.

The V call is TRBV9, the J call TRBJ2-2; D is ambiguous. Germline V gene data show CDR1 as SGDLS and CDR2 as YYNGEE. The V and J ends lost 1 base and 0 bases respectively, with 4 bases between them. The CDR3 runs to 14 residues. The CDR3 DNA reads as TGTGCCAGCAGCGTACAGGCGAACACCGGGGAGCTGTTTTTT. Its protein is CASSVQANTGELFF.

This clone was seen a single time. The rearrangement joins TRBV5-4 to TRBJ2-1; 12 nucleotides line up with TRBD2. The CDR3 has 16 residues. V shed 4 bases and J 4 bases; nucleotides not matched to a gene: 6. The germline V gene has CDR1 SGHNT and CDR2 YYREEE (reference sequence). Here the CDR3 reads CASSHRTSGVYNEQFF. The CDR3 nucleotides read TGTGCCAGCAGCCACCGGACTAGCGGGGTATACAATGAGCAGTTCTTC.

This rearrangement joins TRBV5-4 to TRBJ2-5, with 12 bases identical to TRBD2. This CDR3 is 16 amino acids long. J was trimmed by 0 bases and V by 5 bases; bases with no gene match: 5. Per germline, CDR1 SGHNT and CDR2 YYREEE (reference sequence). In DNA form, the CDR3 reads TGTGCCAGCAGTCCCGGGACTAGCGGGTACCAAGAGACCCAGTACTTC. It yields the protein CASSPGTSGYQETQYF. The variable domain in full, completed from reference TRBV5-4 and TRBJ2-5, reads ETGVTQSPTHLIKTRGQQVTLRCSSQSGHNTVSWYQQALGQGPQFIFQYYREEENGRGNFPPRFSGLQFPNYSSELNVNALELDDSALYLCASSPGTSGYQETQYFGPGTRLLVL.